Presented here are 21 T cell receptor beta chains from one specimen sequenced in a study of blood T cell repertoires in COVID-19. Clones were read by immunoSEQ multiplex PCR, and TCRdb kept only the in-frame ones, dropping some. The table lists about 310,000 clones, 85% of them singletons, with 1.5% to 2% in the top ten. Sample: PBMCs or T cells enriched from blood (not recorded which). Receptors originate from a woman aged 25 to 45 who had been exposed to COVID-19.

The chain carries TRBV10-3 and TRBJ1-6; 8 nucleotides agree with TRBD1. Germline V gene sequence: CDR1 ENHRY, CDR2 SYGVKD. The V gene end was trimmed by 5 bases and the J gene end by 7 bases; junction bases not matched to a gene: 10. The CDR3 sequence is 16 residues long. In DNA, the CDR3 is TGTGCCATCAGTCCCGGGACAGGCCGTAAGAATTCACCCCTCCACTTT. It specifies CAISPGTGRKNSPLHF.

Here the CDR3 reads CASSWVGDKFETQYF. In DNA, the CDR3 is TGCGCCAGCAGCTGGGTTGGGGACAAGTTTGAGACCCAGTACTTC. This sequence joins TRBV5-1 and TRBJ2-5; D may be TRBD1 (6 bases). The V end lost 3 bases, the J end lost 5 bases, and 17 bases lay between the germline ends. There are 15 residues in the CDR3. Germline CDR1 is SGHRS and CDR2 is YFSETQ.

This chain connects TRBV5-1 to TRBJ2-3; 8 nucleotides agree with TRBD2. Germline V gene sequence: CDR1 SGHRS, CDR2 YFSETQ. V shed 0 bases and J 0 bases; nucleotides not matched to a gene: 3. CDR3 length: 16 residues. CDR3 DNA: TGCGCCAGCAGCTTGGGGACTAGCTTAAGCACAGATACGCAGTATTTT. As protein: CASSLGTSLSTDTQYF.

This clone has just a few counts. The chain uses TRBV5-1 and TRBJ2-5, with TRBD2 as a possible D gene (5 bases). CDR1 is SGHRS and CDR2 is YFSETQ in the germline V gene. This CDR3 contains 15 residues. V lost 4 bases, J lost 1 base, and 14 bases lay in between. Written as DNA, the CDR3 is TGCGCCAGCAGCCAAGACGGGGTAGTCCAAGAGACCCAGTACTTC. Its translation: CASSQDGVVQETQYF. Supplemented by reference TRBV5-1 and TRBJ2-5, the full variable domain reads KAGVTQTPRYLIKTRGQQVTLSCSPISGHRSVSWYQQTPGQGLQFLFEYFSETQRNKGNFPGRFSGRQFSNSRSEMNVSTLELGDSALYLCASSQDGVVQETQYFGPGTRLLVL.

Here the CDR3 reads CASSVGVGVNEKLFF. The CDR3 coding sequence is TGTGCCAGCAGCGTAGGGGTAGGGGTTAATGAAAAACTGTTTTTT. The genes are TRBV9 and TRBJ1-4, with a possible D match to TRBD1 (5 bases). V gave up 0 bases and J gave up 4 bases, with 10 bases separating them. The germline gives CDR1 SGDLS, CDR2 YYNGEE. The CDR3 length is 15 residues.

The chain combines TRBV15 with TRBJ2-1; D unclear. The V end was cut by 4 bases, the J end by 4 bases, with 8 bases between. The CDR3 is made up of 13 amino acids. Germline V gene data show CDR1 as LNHNV and CDR2 as YYDKDF (reference sequence). The CDR3 DNA follows: TGTGCCACCAGCATTCAGGATTACAATGAGCAGTTCTTC. Its translation: CATSIQDYNEQFF.

The rearrangement uses TRBV19 and TRBJ2-3; D may be TRBD1 (5 bases). Trimming left V 5 bases short and J 6 bases short, with 18 bases between. From germline, CDR1 is LNHDA and CDR2 SQIVND (reference sequence). This CDR3 comprises 15 residues. CDR3 nucleotide sequence: TGTGCCAGTAGTCCAGGGAACGGGCCAGGGGATACGCAGTATTTT. This codes for CASSPGNGPGDTQYF.

This chain joins TRBV10-1 and TRBJ2-7, with 8 bases aligning to TRBD1. Per the germline V gene, CDR1 is WNHNN and CDR2 is SYGVQD (reference sequence). There are 16 residues in the CDR3. The J segment lost 4 bases and the V segment lost 3 bases, leaving 11 bases of the junction unmatched. The CDR3 DNA follows: TGCGCCAGCAGTGACCACAGGGGGAGGTTCAGGTACGAGCAGTACTTC. It codes for CASSDHRGRFRYEQYF.

The chain recombines TRBV28 with TRBJ1-2, with D tentatively TRBD1 (6 bases). Trimming took 10 bases from V and 4 from J, leaving 25 bases between them. This CDR3 has 16 residues. CDR1 MDHEN and CDR2 SYDVKM come from the germline V gene. DNA of the CDR3: TGTGCCACCGAGAGTAAGGGGGGGAGTGGAACCTATGGCTACACCTTC. Residues: CATESKGGSGTYGYTF.

This clone showed up just a few times. This chain connects TRBV10-3 to TRBJ1-1; the D gene is possibly TRBD1 (5 bases). This CDR3 comprises 14 residues. V lost 4 bases and J lost 4, with 13 bases in between. Germline V gene data show CDR1 as ENHRY and CDR2 as SYGVKD. CDR3 region: CAISVGGGSTEAFF. The CDR3 nucleotides are TGTGCCATCAGTGTCGGGGGAGGGAGCACTGAAGCTTTCTTT.

The chain links TRBV24-1 to TRBJ1-2; maybe TRBD1 (6 bases). CDR3 size: 15 residues. V was cut by 4 bases and J by 7 bases, with 18 bases left in between. Germline CDR1 reads KGHDR; CDR2 reads SFDVKD. This CDR3 is CATSDAGGAYRGYTF. In DNA, the CDR3 is TGTGCCACCAGTGACGCCGGGGGGGCTTATCGTGGCTACACCTTC.

The table lists this clone with a few counts. This chain links TRBV5-1 with TRBJ1-2; the match to TRBD1 covers 7 bases. CDR1 and CDR2 from the germline V gene are SGHRS and YFSETQ. J lost 0 bases, V lost 4 bases, and 6 bases had no gene match. There are 15 residues in the CDR3. The CDR3 DNA is TGCGCCAGCAGCCACGCGACAGGGACTAACTATGGCTACACCTTC. Translating it yields CASSHATGTNYGYTF.

This clone was counted only a few times. Other DNA sequences in this specimen translate into the identical CDR3. V gene TRBV28 combines with J gene TRBJ2-7; 7 nucleotides align to TRBD1. The germline CDR1 and CDR2 sequences are MDHEN and SYDVKM. CDR3 length: 13 amino acids. The V gene end was trimmed by 4 bases and the J gene end by 3 bases; junction bases not matched to a gene: 3. CDR3 in DNA: TGTGCCAGCAGTTCGGGACAGAGCTACGAGCAGTACTTC. Its protein product is CASSSGQSYEQYF.

This chain connects TRBV9 to TRBJ1-1, with 7 bases that match TRBD1. Germline V gene lookup returns CDR1 SGDLS and CDR2 YYNGEE. This CDR3 contains 13 residues. After removal of 5 bases from V and 4 bases from J, the junction contained 5 bases not matched to a gene. CDR3 sequence: CASRGAGGTEAFF. DNA for the CDR3: TGTGCCAGCAGGGGGGCAGGGGGCACTGAAGCTTTCTTT.

This sequence joins TRBV28 and TRBJ2-3; perhaps TRBD2 as D (6 bases). V lost 6 bases and J 6 bases, leaving 19 bases between the germline ends. Germline V gives CDR1 MDHEN, CDR2 SYDVKM. This CDR3 is 15 amino acids long. CDR3 coding DNA: TGTGCCAGCAGCCCTCTTGCGGGAAGGCGGGATACGCAGTATTTT. Protein: CASSPLAGRRDTQYF.

V and J are TRBV19 and TRBJ1-2; a possible D gene is TRBD1 (5 bases). This CDR3 has 15 residues. CDR1 is LNHDA and CDR2 is SQIVND in the germline V gene (reference sequence). Trimming removed 3 bases from V and 3 bases from J, with 14 bases in between. The CDR3 DNA sequence: TGTGCCAGTAGTATCCCCCAGGGATTCCACTATGGCTACACCTTC. Its translation is CASSIPQGFHYGYTF. Full variable domain (remainder filled in from reference TRBV19 and TRBJ1-2): DGGITQSPKYLFRKEGQNVTLSCEQNLNHDAMYWYRQDPGQGLRLIYYSQIVNDFQKGDIAEGYSVSREKKESFPLTVTSAQKNPTAFYLCASSIPQGFHYGYTFGSGTRLTVV.

The rearrangement uses TRBV4-3 and TRBJ2-7; 7 positions agree with TRBD1. After removal of 4 bases from V and 5 bases from J, the junction contained 11 bases not matched to a gene. CDR1 LGHNA and CDR2 YSLEER come from the germline V gene. The CDR3 extends over 15 amino acids. CDR3 nucleotides: TGCGCCAGCAGCCTGCGAGAGGGGGCCGGCCACGAGCAGTACTTC. The encoded protein is CASSLREGAGHEQYF.

The chain joins TRBV5-1 to TRBJ2-5, with D possibly TRBD2 on 6 matching bases. Germline V gene sequence: CDR1 SGHRS, CDR2 YFSETQ. This CDR3 contains 16 residues. V was cut by 5 bases and J by 2 bases, with 19 bases left in between. Here the CDR3 DNA reads TGCGCCAGCAGGTCCCAATACGGGAGAGAACAAGAGACCCAGTACTTC. This gives the protein CASRSQYGREQETQYF.

This clone was observed once. The V gene is TRBV19, the J gene TRBJ1-1; D is perhaps TRBD1 (5 bases). The V and J ends lost 8 bases and 0 bases respectively, with 13 bases between them. Per the germline V gene, CDR1 is LNHDA and CDR2 is SQIVND (reference sequence). The CDR3 covers 14 residues. In DNA form, the CDR3 reads TGTGCCAGTTCCCTCAGGGATATGAACACTGAAGCTTTCTTT. Its protein is CASSLRDMNTEAFF. Full variable domain (missing parts from reference TRBV19 and TRBJ1-1): DGGITQSPKYLFRKEGQNVTLSCEQNLNHDAMYWYRQDPGQGLRLIYYSQIVNDFQKGDIAEGYSVSREKKESFPLTVTSAQKNPTAFYLCASSLRDMNTEAFFGQGTRLTVV.

The chain joins TRBV27 to TRBJ2-1; 10 positions agree with TRBD2. Germline trimming cut 6 bases from V and 4 bases from J; bases unmatched to any gene: 6. The CDR3 runs 15 residues. Germline V lookup: CDR1 MNHEY, CDR2 SMNVEV (reference sequence). The DNA of the CDR3 is TGTGCCAGCAGGAAGCGGGAGGGCCGGTACAATGAGCAGTTCTTC. Amino acids: CASRKREGRYNEQFF.

V gene TRBV28 combines with J gene TRBJ1-5, with D uncertain. This CDR3 has 14 amino acids. The ends were cut back, 3 bases at V and 6 bases at J, with 12 bases in the middle. Per germline, CDR1 MDHEN and CDR2 SYDVKM. CDR3 nucleotide sequence: TGTGCCAGCAGTTTCTATGGGGAGGGTCAGCCCCAGCATTTT. Translating gives CASSFYGEGQPQHF.